This is a list of T cell receptor beta chains from one sample in a study of blood T cell repertoires in COVID-19. Sequencing was performed with immunoSEQ multiplex PCR; in TCRdb, only in-frame clones are kept and a portion is missing. The table shows over 95,000 clones, with just under 90% occurring only once. The sample comprised peripheral blood. Receptor source: a woman between 45 and 60 years old with acute or convalescent COVID-19. CDR3s include the opening cysteine and the closing phenylalanine or tryptophan. Each record gives: CDR3 protein, V gene, J gene.

CDR3: CASSLTQGDYGYTF
V: TRBV7-2
J: TRBJ1-2

CDR3: CASSSPSGGTNEQFF
V: TRBV28
J: TRBJ2-1

CDR3: CATRSLTGGAPNGYTF
V: TRBV27
J: TRBJ1-2

CDR3: CASSLGNRVDTGELFF
V: TRBV5-6
J: TRBJ2-2

CDR3: CASTTRGGLGQPQHF
V: TRBV2
J: TRBJ1-5

CDR3: CASSLLTGVNTGELFF
V: TRBV5-4
J: TRBJ2-2

CDR3: CASSSTGTSGGRETQYF
V: TRBV11-3
J: TRBJ2-5

CDR3: CASSLGRAGGTDTQYF
V: TRBV27
J: TRBJ2-3

CDR3: CASSPRRVSSYEQYF
V: TRBV10-1
J: TRBJ2-7

CDR3: CASSQGQLGETQYF
V: TRBV4-2
J: TRBJ2-5

CDR3: CASSPRPGGDTEAFF
V: TRBV18
J: TRBJ1-1

CDR3: CASSLVGLDTDTQYF
V: TRBV7-3
J: TRBJ2-3